A selection of T cell receptor beta chains follows, all from one sample in a study of CD8 T cells in Susac syndrome. TCRdb reanalysed the immunoSEQ multiplex PCR reads using MiXCR and keeps one entry per CDR3 protein. The repertoire holds around 85,000 distinct CDR3 sequences, with 85% to 95% as singletons. Specimen: CD8+ T cells from PBMCs. The receptors originated from a human donor with Susac syndrome. The CDR3 runs from the conserved cysteine through the conserved F or W. D genes are given only for firm matches. Not all rows give a size; the values are once, few, many and, for expanded clones, a class.

J: TRBJ2-5; D: NA; size: NA; V: TRBV5-4; CDR3: CASSPGDWETQYF; DNA: TGTGCCAGCAGCCCCGGAGACTGGGAGACCCAGTACTTC
J: TRBJ2-1; D: NA; size: NA; V: TRBV29-1; CDR3: CSAETIYEQFF; DNA: TGCAGCGCCGAGACTATTTATGAGCAGTTCTTC
J: TRBJ2-5; D: TRBD2; size: NA; V: TRBV20-1; CDR3: CSAPTPSGSMEETQYF; DNA: TGCAGTGCACCAACCCCTAGCGGGAGTATGGAGGAGACCCAGTACTTC
J: TRBJ2-7; D: TRBD2; size: once; V: TRBV4-1; CDR3: CASSQEDITGGDYEQYF; DNA: TGCGCCAGCAGCCAAGAGGATATAACGGGGGGTGACTACGAGCAGTACTTC
J: TRBJ2-2; D: NA; size: once; V: TRBV12-3/TRBV12-4; CDR3: CASSFRLAANTGELFF; DNA: TGTGCCAGCAGTTTCAGGCTAGCCGCGAACACCGGGGAGCTGTTTTTT
J: TRBJ1-3; D: NA; size: NA; V: TRBV5-1; CDR3: CASSLGTDSDSGNTIYF; DNA: TGCGCCAGCAGCCTAGGGACTGACTCTGACTCTGGAAACACCATATATTTT
J: TRBJ2-1; D: NA; size: NA; V: TRBV30; CDR3: CAWGWDNEQFF; DNA: TGTGCCTGGGGGTGGGACAATGAGCAGTTCTTC
J: TRBJ2-5; D: NA; size: NA; V: TRBV7-2; CDR3: CASSPREETQYF; DNA: TGTGCCAGCAGCCCGAGGGAAGAGACCCAGTACTTC
J: TRBJ2-7; D: TRBD1; size: NA; V: TRBV6-2/TRBV6-3; CDR3: CASSYGDRFPSYEQYF; DNA: TGTGCCAGCAGTTACGGGGACAGGTTTCCCTCCTACGAGCAGTACTTC
J: TRBJ2-1; D: NA; size: NA; V: TRBV20-1; CDR3: CSAVSGVGFTNEQFF; DNA: TGCAGTGCAGTCTCTGGGGTGGGATTCACGAATGAGCAGTTCTTC
J: TRBJ2-1; D: NA; size: NA; V: TRBV1; CDR3: CTSSREVQGSYNEQFF; DNA: TGCACCAGCAGCCGTGAAGTGCAGGGCTCCTACAATGAGCAGTTCTTC
J: TRBJ2-2; D: TRBD2; size: NA; V: TRBV20-1; CDR3: CSARVGSGDTGELFF; DNA: TGCAGTGCTAGAGTGGGTAGCGGGGACACCGGGGAGCTGTTTTTT
J: TRBJ1-1; D: TRBD1; size: once; V: TRBV15; CDR3: CATSRSTGGTEAFF; DNA: TGTGCCACCAGCAGATCGACAGGGGGGACTGAAGCTTTCTTT
J: TRBJ2-7; D: TRBD1; size: few; V: TRBV7-6; CDR3: CASSSLDRAYEQYF; DNA: TGTGCCAGCAGCTCCCTCGACAGGGCCTACGAGCAGTACTTC
J: TRBJ1-1; D: NA; size: NA; V: TRBV28; CDR3: CASSLGVENTEAFF; DNA: TGTGCCAGCAGTTTGGGGGTTGAGAACACTGAAGCTTTCTTT
J: TRBJ2-7; D: TRBD2; size: NA; V: TRBV28; CDR3: CASSFQPSGNYEQYF; DNA: TGTGCCAGCAGTTTCCAGCCTAGCGGTAACTACGAGCAGTACTTC
J: TRBJ2-1; D: TRBD2; size: once; V: TRBV14; CDR3: CASSQEVPLAGVHEQFF; DNA: TGTGCCAGCAGCCAAGAAGTTCCTTTAGCGGGAGTCCATGAGCAGTTCTTC
J: TRBJ1-1; D: NA; size: NA; V: TRBV4-3; CDR3: CASSQDGGSEAFF; DNA: TGCGCCAGCAGCCAAGACGGGGGGTCGGAAGCTTTCTTT
J: TRBJ2-7; D: TRBD1; size: NA; V: TRBV11-2; CDR3: CASSLTGVSSHEQYF; DNA: TGTGCCAGCAGCTTGACAGGGGTTAGTTCCCACGAGCAGTACTTC
J: TRBJ2-3; D: TRBD2; size: NA; V: TRBV20-1; CDR3: CSARELAGYTDTQYF; DNA: TGCAGTGCTAGAGAACTAGCGGGGTACACAGATACGCAGTATTTT
J: TRBJ2-7; D: NA; size: NA; V: TRBV30; CDR3: CAWSLGSYEQYF; DNA: TGTGCCTGGAGTCTGGGATCCTACGAGCAGTACTTC
J: TRBJ2-1; D: NA; size: NA; V: TRBV5-6; CDR3: CASDSYNEQFF; DNA: TGTGCCAGCGACAGTTACAATGAGCAGTTCTTC
J: TRBJ2-7; D: NA; size: NA; V: TRBV27; CDR3: CASSFFAGATYEQYF; DNA: TGTGCCAGCAGTTTTTTTGCGGGCGCTACCTACGAGCAGTACTTC
J: TRBJ2-3; D: TRBD1; size: NA; V: TRBV18; CDR3: CASSATGGQYDTQYF; DNA: TGTGCCAGCTCCGCGACAGGGGGCCAGTACGATACGCAGTATTTT
J: TRBJ1-5; D: NA; size: NA; V: TRBV6-2/TRBV6-3; CDR3: CASSYSDIQPQHF; DNA: TGTGCCAGCAGTTACTCGGACATTCAGCCCCAGCATTTT
J: TRBJ2-7; D: TRBD2; size: NA; V: TRBV9; CDR3: CASSQSGKPYEQYF; DNA: TGTGCCAGCAGCCAAAGCGGGAAGCCCTACGAGCAGTACTTC
J: TRBJ2-1; D: TRBD1; size: NA; V: TRBV18; CDR3: CASSVGDRDYNEQFF; DNA: TGTGCCAGCTCCGTAGGGGACAGGGACTACAATGAGCAGTTCTTC
J: TRBJ1-1; D: NA; size: NA; V: TRBV11-2; CDR3: CASSLTEAFF; DNA: TGTGCCAGCAGCTTGACTGAAGCTTTCTTT
J: TRBJ1-5; D: NA; size: NA; V: TRBV30; CDR3: CAWSVLGFGQPQHF; DNA: TGTGCCTGGAGTGTACTTGGGTTCGGACAGCCCCAGCATTTT
J: TRBJ2-7; D: TRBD1; size: NA; V: TRBV14; CDR3: CASSPLGQGYYEQYF; DNA: TGTGCCAGCAGCCCGTTGGGACAGGGTTATTACGAGCAGTACTTC
J: TRBJ2-5; D: TRBD2; size: NA; V: TRBV2; CDR3: CASIGTSGIGETQYF; DNA: TGTGCCAGCATCGGGACTAGCGGGATAGGAGAGACCCAGTACTTC
J: TRBJ1-2; D: NA; size: NA; V: TRBV7-8; CDR3: CASSLAEAEYGYTF; DNA: TGTGCCAGCAGCTTAGCGGAGGCAGAATATGGCTACACCTTC
J: TRBJ2-1; D: NA; size: NA; V: TRBV18; CDR3: CASSLDLTYNEQFF; DNA: TGTGCCAGCTCACTGGACTTGACCTACAATGAGCAGTTCTTC
J: TRBJ2-1; D: NA; size: NA; V: TRBV6-5; CDR3: CASSWEAYNEQFF; DNA: TGTGCCAGCAGTTGGGAAGCCTACAATGAGCAGTTCTTC
J: TRBJ2-1; D: TRBD2; size: NA; V: TRBV20-1; CDR3: CSVGLDGPYNEQFF; DNA: TGCAGTGTGGGACTAGATGGGCCGTACAATGAGCAGTTCTTC
J: TRBJ2-1; D: NA; size: NA; V: TRBV29-1; CDR3: CSVASERGEQFF; DNA: TGCAGCGTTGCTTCCGAGCGCGGTGAGCAGTTCTTC
J: TRBJ2-1; D: TRBD2; size: NA; V: TRBV29-1; CDR3: CSVVLAGVNEQFF; DNA: TGCAGCGTTGTGCTAGCGGGAGTCAATGAGCAGTTCTTC
J: TRBJ2-1; D: NA; size: NA; V: TRBV15; CDR3: CATSRDRNEQFF; DNA: TGTGCCACCAGCAGAGATAGGAATGAGCAGTTCTTC
J: TRBJ2-2; D: TRBD1; size: NA; V: TRBV5-6; CDR3: CASSFGTANTGELFF; DNA: TGTGCCAGCAGCTTTGGGACAGCTAACACCGGGGAGCTGTTTTTT
J: TRBJ2-1; D: NA; size: NA; V: TRBV2; CDR3: CAMAGLPLVGEQFF; DNA: TGTGCCATGGCGGGACTTCCGTTGGTTGGGGAGCAGTTCTTC
J: TRBJ2-1; D: NA; size: NA; V: TRBV6-6; CDR3: CASSYSTNNEQFF; DNA: TGTGCCAGCAGTTACTCTACCAACAATGAGCAGTTCTTC
J: TRBJ2-1; D: NA; size: NA; V: TRBV20-1; CDR3: CSATPGTPEPYNEQFF; DNA: TGCAGTGCTACCCCCGGGACCCCCGAGCCCTACAATGAGCAGTTCTTC
J: TRBJ1-2; D: NA; size: NA; V: TRBV4-3; CDR3: CASSQDEGSYGYTF; DNA: TGCGCCAGCAGCCAAGATGAAGGGTCCTATGGCTACACCTTC
J: TRBJ2-7; D: TRBD2; size: few; V: TRBV7-8; CDR3: CASSLVLAGEQYF; DNA: TGTGCCAGCAGCTTAGTTCTAGCGGGAGAGCAGTACTTC
J: TRBJ2-2; D: NA; size: NA; V: TRBV6-5; CDR3: CASSVKGAGELFF; DNA: TGTGCCAGCAGCGTCAAGGGGGCCGGGGAGCTGTTTTTT
J: TRBJ2-3; D: NA; size: NA; V: TRBV21-1; CDR3: CASSSPGLNTDTQYF; DNA: TGTGCCAGCAGCAGTCCGGGACTTAACACAGATACGCAGTATTTT
J: TRBJ2-2; D: TRBD2; size: NA; V: TRBV20-1; CDR3: CSASQRDISNTGELFF; DNA: TGCAGTGCTAGCCAGCGGGATATTTCGAACACCGGGGAGCTGTTTTTT
J: TRBJ2-1; D: TRBD2; size: NA; V: TRBV4-1; CDR3: CASSPSAGGYNEQFF; DNA: TGCGCCAGCAGCCCTTCAGCGGGAGGGTACAATGAGCAGTTCTTC
J: TRBJ2-3; D: NA; size: NA; V: TRBV29-1; CDR3: CSVTLGQLSTDTQYF; DNA: TGCAGCGTAACCCTCGGACAGCTGAGCACAGATACGCAGTATTTT
J: TRBJ2-1; D: NA; size: NA; V: TRBV20-1; CDR3: CSARDIESSYNEQFF; DNA: TGCAGTGCTAGAGATATAGAGAGCTCCTACAATGAGCAGTTCTTC
J: TRBJ2-7; D: TRBD1; size: NA; V: TRBV9; CDR3: CASSSDRGSDEQYF; DNA: TGTGCCAGCAGCTCCGACAGGGGATCGGACGAGCAGTACTTC
J: TRBJ2-7; D: NA; size: NA; V: TRBV4-1; CDR3: CASSPVAGSPYEQYF; DNA: TGCGCCAGCAGCCCCGTCGCCGGGAGCCCCTACGAGCAGTACTTC
J: TRBJ1-5; D: TRBD1; size: NA; V: TRBV20-1; CDR3: CSAREPTGIDQPQHF; DNA: TGCAGTGCTAGAGAGCCGACAGGGATAGACCAGCCCCAGCATTTT
J: TRBJ1-4; D: NA; size: NA; V: TRBV30; CDR3: CAWMGARGKLFF; DNA: TGTGCCTGGATGGGGGCACGTGGAAAACTGTTTTTT
J: TRBJ2-1; D: NA; size: NA; V: TRBV19; CDR3: CASSWGGGAYNEQFF; DNA: TGTGCCAGTAGTTGGGGCGGCGGAGCCTACAATGAGCAGTTCTTC
J: TRBJ2-2; D: TRBD1; size: NA; V: TRBV9; CDR3: CASSPQGAPNTGELFF; DNA: TGTGCCAGCAGCCCGCAGGGGGCCCCGAACACCGGGGAGCTGTTTTTT
J: TRBJ1-4; D: TRBD1; size: NA; V: TRBV2; CDR3: CASSDLDRGGREKLFF; DNA: TGTGCCAGCAGTGACCTCGACAGGGGGGGAAGAGAAAAACTGTTTTTT
J: TRBJ2-1; D: TRBD2; size: NA; V: TRBV29-1; CDR3: CSVCGTNNPYNEQFF; DNA: TGCAGCGTTTGCGGGACTAACAACCCCTACAATGAGCAGTTCTTC
J: TRBJ2-3; D: TRBD2; size: NA; V: TRBV28; CDR3: CASSLSAGASTDTQYF; DNA: TGTGCCAGCAGTTTGTCGGCGGGAGCCAGCACAGATACGCAGTATTTT